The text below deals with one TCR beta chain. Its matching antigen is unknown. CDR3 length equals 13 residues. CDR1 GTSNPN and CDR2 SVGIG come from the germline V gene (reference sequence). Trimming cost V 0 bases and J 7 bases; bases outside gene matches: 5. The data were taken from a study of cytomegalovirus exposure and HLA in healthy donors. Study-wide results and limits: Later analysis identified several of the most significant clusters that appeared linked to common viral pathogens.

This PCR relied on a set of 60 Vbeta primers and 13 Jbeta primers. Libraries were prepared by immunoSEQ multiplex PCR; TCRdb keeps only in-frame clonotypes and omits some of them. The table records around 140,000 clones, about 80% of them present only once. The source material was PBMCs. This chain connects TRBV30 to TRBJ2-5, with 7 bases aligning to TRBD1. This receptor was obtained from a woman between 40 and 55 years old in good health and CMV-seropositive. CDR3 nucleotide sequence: TGTGCCTGGAGTGTAGTTGCAGGGGGGACCCAGTACTTC. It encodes CAWSVVAGGTQYF.